A selection of T cell receptor beta chains follows, all from one sample in a study of blood T cell repertoires in COVID-19. Assay: immunoSEQ multiplex PCR; the TCRdb copy retains only in-frame clones and omits some. The sample holds about 200,000 clones, 80% to 90% seen once. Sequences were obtained from PBMCs or T cells enriched from blood (not recorded which). These receptors were collected from a woman younger than 30 who had recovered from COVID-19. Both conserved end residues are part of each CDR3. The order of the fields is D gene, V gene, J gene, clone size, CDR3 DNA, CDR3 protein. The D gene is left open where the match is weak. The size of a clone is reported for some rows only, either as once, few or many, or as a class for expanded clones.

D: .
V: TRBV2
J: TRBJ1-5
size: .
DNA: TGTGCCAGCAGTGAGGGTGGGGCCAATCAGCCCCAGCATTTT
CDR3: CASSEGGANQPQHF

D: TRBD1
V: TRBV5-4
J: TRBJ1-1
size: .
DNA: TGTGCCAGCAGCCCGAGACAGGGGAGCCGGGGCACTGAAGCTTTCTTT
CDR3: CASSPRQGSRGTEAFF

D: TRBD1
V: TRBV2
J: TRBJ1-4
size: .
DNA: TGTGCCAGCAGGGCACGGGACAGGGGGCCAGCTAATGAAAAACTGTTTTTT
CDR3: CASRARDRGPANEKLFF

D: TRBD1
V: TRBV19
J: TRBJ2-1
size: .
DNA: TGTGCCAGTAGTAGACAGGGGATGAGGAGCTCCTACAATGAGCAGTTCTTC
CDR3: CASSRQGMRSSYNEQFF

D: .
V: TRBV5-1
J: TRBJ2-5
size: .
DNA: TGCGCCAGCAGCTTGAAAACAGGGGAGACCCAGTACTTC
CDR3: CASSLKTGETQYF

D: TRBD1
V: TRBV6-5
J: TRBJ1-1
size: .
DNA: TGTGCCAGCAGCACCGGGACAGTGAACACTGAAGCTTTCTTT
CDR3: CASSTGTVNTEAFF

D: .
V: TRBV28
J: TRBJ1-2
size: .
DNA: TGTGCCAGCAGTCCTTATAACTATGGCTACACCTTC
CDR3: CASSPYNYGYTF

D: .
V: TRBV30
J: TRBJ1-2
size: .
DNA: TGTGCCTGGAGTGTCCAGGGCTATGGCTACACCTTC
CDR3: CAWSVQGYGYTF

D: .
V: TRBV15
J: TRBJ1-5
size: .
DNA: TGTGCCACCAGCAGAGGGGTTGCGATGGAGCAGCCCCAGCATTTT
CDR3: CATSRGVAMEQPQHF

D: .
V: TRBV24-1
J: TRBJ2-5
size: .
DNA: TGTGCCACCAGGGCCAGGGGGGACCAAGAGACCCAGTACTTC
CDR3: CATRARGDQETQYF

D: TRBD1
V: TRBV5-6
J: TRBJ1-2
size: once
DNA: TGTGCCAGCAGCTCCTCCCGGGACAGGGCTGGCTATGGCTACACCTTC
CDR3: CASSSSRDRAGYGYTF

D: TRBD1
V: TRBV28
J: TRBJ1-6
size: .
DNA: TGTGCCAGCAGTGACAGGGTCGGTTACTATAATTCACCCCTCCACTTT
CDR3: CASSDRVGYYNSPLHF

D: TRBD1
V: TRBV9
J: TRBJ1-5
size: .
DNA: TGTGCCAGCAGCACGGGACAGGGTATCGGAAGCAATCAGCCCCAGCATTTT
CDR3: CASSTGQGIGSNQPQHF

D: TRBD1
V: TRBV5-1
J: TRBJ2-3
size: .
DNA: TGCGCCAGCAGCTTGACAGGGGCAGATACGCAGTATTTT
CDR3: CASSLTGADTQYF

D: TRBD2
V: TRBV27
J: TRBJ2-7
size: .
DNA: TGTGCCAGCAGTTTGTGGGGAGCGGGGGGGCCGAACGAGCAGTACTTC
CDR3: CASSLWGAGGPNEQYF

D: TRBD1
V: TRBV18
J: TRBJ1-1
size: .
DNA: TGTGCCAGCTCACCCCAGGGGGCTATGGGGAACACTGAAGCTTTCTTT
CDR3: CASSPQGAMGNTEAFF

D: TRBD2
V: TRBV29-1
J: TRBJ2-7
size: .
DNA: TGCAGCGTTGAGACTAGCGGGGCCTACGAGCAGTACTTC
CDR3: CSVETSGAYEQYF

D: .
V: TRBV4-2
J: TRBJ1-1
size: few
DNA: TGTGCCAGCAGCCATCAGCTGGGGGACTCGAACACTGAAGCTTTCTTT
CDR3: CASSHQLGDSNTEAFF

D: .
V: TRBV18
J: TRBJ2-2
size: once
DNA: TGTGCCAGCTCACCACTGAGGGATTCGGGGGAGCTGTTTTTT
CDR3: CASSPLRDSGELFF

D: .
V: TRBV5-1
J: TRBJ1-3
size: .
DNA: TGCGCCAGCTATGACACCTCTGGAAACACCATATATTTT
CDR3: CASYDTSGNTIYF

D: TRBD1
V: TRBV24-1
J: TRBJ1-2
size: .
DNA: TGTGCCACCAGACTCGGACAGGGGGGCGGCTACACCTTC
CDR3: CATRLGQGGGYTF

D: TRBD1
V: TRBV9
J: TRBJ1-6
size: .
DNA: TGTGCCAGCAGCGTAGCTAAGGACAGGTCCTATAATTCACCCCTCCACTTT
CDR3: CASSVAKDRSYNSPLHF

D: TRBD1
V: TRBV27
J: TRBJ2-1
size: .
DNA: TGTGCCAGCAGTTTCCTCCGGGACAGGGCTGGAAATGAGCAGTTCTTC
CDR3: CASSFLRDRAGNEQFF

D: .
V: TRBV4-1
J: TRBJ1-4
size: .
DNA: TGCGCCAGCAGCCAAGACCCTTCGACTAATGAAAAACTGTTTTTT
CDR3: CASSQDPSTNEKLFF

D: TRBD2
V: TRBV7-2
J: TRBJ2-1
size: .
DNA: TGTGCCAGCAGCTTAGGTGCGGGGGGCCCCTACAATGAGCAGTTCTTC
CDR3: CASSLGAGGPYNEQFF

D: TRBD1
V: TRBV11-3
J: TRBJ2-2
size: few
DNA: TGTGCCAGCAGCTTGAGCGGGACAGGGTCAGGGGAGCTGTTTTTT
CDR3: CASSLSGTGSGELFF

D: TRBD1
V: TRBV2
J: TRBJ1-2
size: .
DNA: TGTGCCAGCAGTGAGGACAGGGCTAGTTTCTATGGCTACACCTTC
CDR3: CASSEDRASFYGYTF

D: TRBD2
V: TRBV4-2
J: TRBJ2-1
size: .
DNA: TGTGCCAGCAGCCAAGATCTCGTAGCGGGGACCTTTGAGCAGTTCTTC
CDR3: CASSQDLVAGTFEQFF

D: TRBD1
V: TRBV27
J: TRBJ2-1
size: .
DNA: TGTGCCAGCAGTTGGGTTCGACAGGGAACCTACAATGAGCAGTTCTTC
CDR3: CASSWVRQGTYNEQFF

D: .
V: TRBV28
J: TRBJ1-4
size: few
DNA: TGTGCCAGCAGTTTAGGACAGCGTCGGGAAAAACTGTTTTTT
CDR3: CASSLGQRREKLFF

D: .
V: TRBV9
J: TRBJ1-2
size: .
DNA: TGTGCCAGCAGCTCGGGACACTCGGAATATGGCTACACCTTC
CDR3: CASSSGHSEYGYTF

D: .
V: TRBV28
J: TRBJ2-1
size: .
DNA: TGTGCCAGCAGTTTCTCAGGGGCGCGAATCGGAAATGAGCAGTTCTTC
CDR3: CASSFSGARIGNEQFF

D: .
V: TRBV6-5
J: TRBJ2-5
size: .
DNA: TGTGCCAGCAGTTACGGCGCCGGGCAAGAGACCCAGTACTTC
CDR3: CASSYGAGQETQYF

D: .
V: TRBV19
J: TRBJ2-7
size: few
DNA: TGTGCCAGTAGTACCTCGGTGGGGACTTCCTACGAGCAGTACTTC
CDR3: CASSTSVGTSYEQYF

D: .
V: TRBV19
J: TRBJ1-2
size: .
DNA: TGTGCCAGTAGTATTGATCGGGGAGGCTACACCTTC
CDR3: CASSIDRGGYTF

D: TRBD2
V: TRBV5-5
J: TRBJ2-7
size: .
DNA: TGTGCCAGCAGCATAGCGGGGGGAACAAGGTACGAGCAGTACTTC
CDR3: CASSIAGGTRYEQYF

D: .
V: TRBV4-1
J: TRBJ1-4
size: .
DNA: TGCGCCAGCAGCCAAGATCAGGGGTTGGATGAAAAACTGTTTTTT
CDR3: CASSQDQGLDEKLFF

D: .
V: TRBV13
J: TRBJ1-2
size: once
DNA: TGTGCGCACAGGGCTGACAACTATGGCTACACCTTC
CDR3: CAHRADNYGYTF

D: .
V: TRBV7-6
J: TRBJ2-1
size: .
DNA: TGTGCCAGCAGCTTGACTGGGGCAACCTACAATGAGCAGTTCTTC
CDR3: CASSLTGATYNEQFF

D: .
V: TRBV15
J: TRBJ2-2
size: once
DNA: TGTGCCACCGACGACATCCCGAACACCGGGGAGCTGTTTTTT
CDR3: CATDDIPNTGELFF

D: .
V: TRBV7-9
J: TRBJ1-3
size: once
DNA: TGTGCCAGCAGCTTAGCGGCAGGGAAGGGGGCTGGAAACACCATATATTTT
CDR3: CASSLAAGKGAGNTIYF

D: .
V: TRBV27
J: TRBJ2-2
size: .
DNA: TGTGCCAGCAGCCTAGCCACAGGGACCGGGGAGCTGTTTTTT
CDR3: CASSLATGTGELFF